A single sample is the source of the 25 T cell receptor beta chains below, sequenced in a study of glioma-infiltrating T cells. Amplification of TCR alpha and beta CDR3 regions from RNA used iRepertoire nested multiplex PCR. TCRdb processed the multiplex PCR reads anew with MiXCR; each CDR3 protein has one entry. The sample comprises around 190,000 distinct CDR3 sequences, around 42% of which are singletons, and around 5.3% rests with the top ten. The sample was glioma tissue, nonneoplastic brain tissue, or PBMCs (not recorded which). The receptors stem from a human donor with low-grade glioma or glioblastoma, undergoing nonglioma brain surgery, or in good health (not recorded which).

On this clonotype itself: The junction does not match germline at one end; this may be a read error. The chain couples TRBV27 to TRBJ1-5, with D uncertain. The length of the CDR3 is 14 residues. The germline CDR1 and CDR2 sequences are MNHEY and SMNVEV (reference sequence). The CDR3 protein is CASSVDEGYQPKHF. The CDR3 DNA sequence: TGTGCCAGCAGCGTAGATGAGGGCTATCAGCCCAAGCATTTT.

The rearrangement joins TRBV29-1 to TRBJ1-1; D possibly corresponds to TRBD1 (6 bases). Germline V CDR1 and CDR2: SQVTM, ANQGSEA. V was clipped by 6 bases and J by 4 bases, with 15 bases between them. This CDR3 region has 13 residues. The CDR3 DNA sequence: TGCAGCGTGGACTTAGGGGGGAGCACTGAAGCTTTCTTT. Translated, it gives CSVDLGGSTEAFF.

This clonotype was counted at least ten times. The chain links TRBV20-1 to TRBJ2-1; no reliable D call. The germline V gene has CDR1 DFQATT and CDR2 SNEGSKA (reference sequence). The CDR3 contains 13 residues. Trimming took off 5 bases at V and 6 bases at J, with 14 bases between the two ends. CDR3 region: CSAATPPGNEQFF. Here the CDR3 DNA reads TGCAGTGCTGCCACTCCGCCTGGCAATGAGCAGTTCTTC.

The J gene is TRBJ2-2, the V gene TRBV28; D possibly corresponds to TRBD2 (6 bases). CDR1 MDHEN and CDR2 SYDVKM come from the germline V gene. V lost 4 bases and J lost 4, with 16 bases in between. The CDR3 is 16 residues long. The CDR3 DNA is TGTGCCAGCAGTTCTTCCGAGACTAGGTTCACCGGGGAGCTGTTTTTT. Translated: CASSSSETRFTGELFF.

This clonotype occurred many times. This sequence joins TRBV5-4 and TRBJ2-5; D is unresolved. With 5 bases removed from V and 1 base from J, the gap between germline ends came to 9 bases. The CDR3 has 13 amino acids. Germline V gene sequence: CDR1 SGHNT, CDR2 YYREEE (reference sequence). The CDR3 here is CASSSTGQETQYF. The CDR3, as DNA: TGTGCCAGCAGTTCGACGGGCCAAGAGACCCAGTACTTC. The complete variable domain, with remaining parts taken from reference TRBV5-4 and TRBJ2-5, reads ETGVTQSPTHLIKTRGQQVTLRCSSQSGHNTVSWYQQALGQGPQFIFQYYREEENGRGNFPPRFSGLQFPNYSSELNVNALELDDSALYLCASSSTGQETQYFGPGTRLLVL.

This clonotype occurred a few times. A much larger clone lies one base from this, so it may be a read error. The genes are TRBV15 and TRBJ1-5; D perhaps matches TRBD1 (6 bases). Looked up from germline, CDR1 is LNHNV and CDR2 is YYDKDF (reference sequence). V was trimmed by 6 bases and J by 6 bases, leaving 15 bases between them. This CDR3 comprises 14 residues. This CDR3 is CATRGGQLSQPQHF. CDR3 in DNA: TGTGCCACCAGAGGAGGACAGTTATCTCAGCCCCAGCATTTT.

This clonotype was seen ten or more times. The chain links TRBV7-9 to TRBJ2-3, with 11 bases matching TRBD2. CDR1 and CDR2 (germline): SEHNR, FQNEAQ (reference sequence). With 4 bases clipped from V and 8 bases from J, the junction kept 2 bases outside the gene matches. The CDR3 consists of 13 residues. The CDR3 sequence is CASSWGLAVTQYF. CDR3 coding DNA: TGTGCCAGCAGCTGGGGACTAGCGGTTACGCAGTATTTT.

Worth noting for this clonotype: An end of the junction does not agree with germline; a read error may underlie this. The chain joins TRBV29-1 to TRBJ2-1, with TRBD2 matching 11 bases. The germline V gene encodes CDR1 SQVTM and CDR2 ANQGSEA. The CDR3 loop spans 15 amino acids. DNA for the CDR3: TGCAGCGTTGGCGTAGCGGGGGGGACCTACAGTGAGCAGTTCTTC. This translates into CSVGVAGGTYSEQFF.

A note on this clonotype: A much larger clone is a single base away; this may be a read error. The chain combines TRBV7-2 with TRBJ2-3; the D gene is possibly TRBD1 (6 bases). This CDR3 region has 13 residues. Trimming took 4 bases from V and 9 from J, leaving 14 bases between them. CDR1 is SGHTA and CDR2 is FQGNSA in the germline V gene. CDR3 sequence (DNA): TGTGCCAGCAGCTCGTTACAGGGAATGACGCAGTATTTT. Encoded protein: CASSSLQGMTQYF.

V usage is TRBV19 and J usage is TRBJ2-3, with 11 bases lining up with TRBD2. V trimming: 8 bases; J trimming: 1 base; junction bases outside the gene matches: 11. Germline CDR1 is LNHDA and CDR2 is SQIVND (reference sequence). There are 17 residues in the CDR3. Here the CDR3 reads CASSPTSGNARTDTQYF. In nucleotides, the CDR3 is TGTGCCAGTTCCCCGACTAGCGGGAACGCGCGCACAGATACGCAGTATTTT. Supplemented by reference TRBV19 and TRBJ2-3, the full variable domain reads DGGITQSPKYLFRKEGQNVTLSCEQNLNHDAMYWYRQDPGQGLRLIYYSQIVNDFQKGDIAEGYSVSREKKESFPLTVTSAQKNPTAFYLCASSPTSGNARTDTQYFGPGTRLTVL.

With regard to this clonotype: One junction end does not reproduce the germline sequence, and a read error may be involved. The rearrangement links TRBV10-3 to TRBJ1-5, with no clear D. Germline assignment: CDR1 ENHRY and CDR2 SYGVKD. The CDR3 totals 15 residues. The CDR3 spells CATSESADSNQPLHF. In DNA form, the CDR3 reads TGTGCCACCAGTGAGTCGGCGGATAGCAATCAGCCCCTGCATTTT.

This clonotype has a count of ten or more. This chain joins TRBV20-1 and TRBJ2-7, with TRBD2 matching 14 bases. CDR3 size: 18 residues. J lost 0 bases, V lost 4 bases, and 11 bases had no gene match. CDR1 and CDR2 from the germline V gene are DFQATT and SNEGSKA (reference sequence). The CDR3 is CSATGTSGRPHTSYEQYF. CDR3 sequence (DNA): TGCAGTGCTACCGGGACTAGCGGGAGACCCCATACCTCCTACGAGCAGTACTTC.

As regards this clonotype: One end of the junction does not line up with germline, which may come from a read error. This sequence joins TRBV7-6 and TRBJ2-3, with a weak D call TRBD2 (6 bases). The germline V gene has CDR1 SGHVS and CDR2 FNYEAQ. This CDR3 contains 14 residues. The CDR3 region is CASSLGTGTDTKYF. The CDR3 nucleotides read TGTGCCAGCAGCCTCGGGACTGGCACAGATACGAAGTATTTT.

The rearrangement joins TRBV6-6 to TRBJ2-5, with unresolved D. The CDR3 has 10 amino acids. Trimming cost V 9 bases and J 5 bases, with 7 bases left between them. Germline V gives CDR1 MNHNY, CDR2 SVGAGI (reference sequence). Written as DNA, the CDR3 is TGTGCCAGTTATATGGAGACCCAGTACTTC. This encodes CASYMETQYF.

Note on this clonotype: Germline is not matched at one junction end, which may reflect a read error. The chain has TRBV19 and TRBJ1-5, with TRBD1 as a possible D gene (5 bases). The CDR3 covers 14 residues. Germline CDR1 LNHDA, CDR2 SQIVND (reference sequence). CDR3 residues: CASRTRGNNQPKHF. The CDR3 nucleotides read TGTGCCAGTAGAACTAGGGGAAACAATCAGCCCAAGCATTTT.

About this clonotype itself: A much larger clonotype is one base distant, so this may be a read error. This chain links TRBV28 with TRBJ1-1; D uncertain. There are 14 residues in the CDR3. Germline V gene lookup returns CDR1 MDHEN and CDR2 SYDVKM. The CDR3 region has the DNA TGTGCCAGCACCCAAGGGCGGCGGAACACTAAAGCTTTCTTT. Translating it yields CASTQGRRNTKAFF.

Points on this clonotype: A much larger clonotype is one base distant, so this may be a read error. The chain uses TRBV20-1 and TRBJ2-7; D uncertain. Trimming pared 3 bases from V and 5 bases from J, leaving 11 bases between. The CDR3 has 12 amino acids. The germline V gene encodes CDR1 DFQATT and CDR2 SNEGSKA (reference sequence). DNA for the CDR3: TGCAGTGCTAGTCCCGACCACGACGAGCAGTACTTC. Amino acid sequence: CSASPDHDEQYF.

In regard to this clonotype: The junction does not match germline at one end; this may be a read error. The V and J genes are TRBV12-3 or TRBV12-4 and TRBJ2-7; no definite D call. This CDR3 contains 12 residues. The DNA of the CDR3 is TGTGCCCGCAGTTTTCGGCCCTACGAGCAGTACTTC. Translated, it gives CARSFRPYEQYF.

In this sample, this clonotype turned up a few times. This chain uses TRBV9 with TRBJ1-4; D not certain. The CDR3 is made up of 14 amino acids. Germline CDR1 SGDLS, CDR2 YYNGEE. Trimming cost V 6 bases and J 0 bases, with 9 bases left between them. The DNA of the CDR3 is TGTGCCAGCACCCGGGAGACAACTAATGAAAAACTGTTTTTT. Amino acids: CASTRETTNEKLFF.

The chain couples TRBV20-1 to TRBJ2-4, with D unresolved. CDR1 DFQATT and CDR2 SNEGSKA come from the germline V gene (reference sequence). V was trimmed by 6 bases and J by 4 bases, leaving 10 bases between them. The CDR3 covers 12 residues. The DNA for the CDR3 is TGCAGTGCCCTATCAGAAAAAAACATTCAGTACTTC. This encodes CSALSEKNIQYF.

Comment on this clonotype: This could be a read error, since a much larger clone is one nucleotide away. The chain carries TRBV2 and TRBJ2-1; tentatively, D is TRBD1 (5 bases). This CDR3 has 14 residues. V lost 8 bases and J lost 13, with 24 bases in between. Germline CDR1 is SNHLY and CDR2 is FYNNEI. This chain's CDR3 is CASRLTVAQETQFF. The CDR3 DNA sequence: TGTGCCAGCCGCTTGACAGTAGCACAAGAGACCCAGTTCTTC.

This clonotype was observed a handful of times. The CDR3 protein is CASSLYHNEQFF. CDR3 coding DNA: TGTGCCAGCAGTTTATACCACAATGAGCAGTTCTTC. The chain has TRBV28 and TRBJ2-1; D unresolved. The CDR3 length is 12 residues. Germline lookup yields CDR1 MDHEN and CDR2 SYDVKM. Deletions cut 1 base from V and 5 bases from J, with 3 bases between.

The gene calls are TRBV29-1 and TRBJ2-1; 12 bases are shared with TRBD2. The V and J ends lost 7 bases and 4 bases, in that order; junction bases with no gene match: 5. Germline CDR1 reads SQVTM; CDR2 reads ANQGSEA. This CDR3 has 14 residues. CDR3 sequence reads: CSDRLAGAYNEQFF. The CDR3 DNA follows: TGCAGCGACCGACTAGCGGGAGCATACAATGAGCAGTTCTTC.

This clonotype was seen at least ten times. The chain carries TRBV7-2 and TRBJ2-7; D is perhaps TRBD2 (6 bases). Germline V gives CDR1 SGHTA, CDR2 FQGNSA. This CDR3 has 13 residues. Trimming took off 5 bases at V and 2 bases at J, with 10 bases between the two ends. The CDR3 region is CASSRLGAYEQYF. As DNA, the CDR3 is TGTGCCAGCAGCCGACTAGGGGCCTACGAGCAGTACTTC. The full variable domain, rest sourced from reference TRBV7-2 and TRBJ2-7, is GAGVSQSPSNKVTEKGKDVELRCDPISGHTALYWYRQSLGQGLEFLIYFQGNSAPDKSGLPSDRFSAERTGGSVSTLTIQRTQQEDSAVYLCASSRLGAYEQYFGPGTRLTVT.

J is TRBJ2-1 and V is TRBV5-1, with unresolved D. The V gene's germline CDR1 is SGHRS and CDR2 YFSETQ. V lost 0 bases, J lost 3 bases, and 10 bases lay in between. The CDR3 loop spans 15 amino acids. The CDR3: CASSLGLNSYNEQFF. In nucleotides, the CDR3 is TGCGCCAGCAGCTTGGGACTGAACAGCTACAATGAGCAGTTCTTC.